This T cell receptor (beta chain) was sequenced in a study of T cells after yellow fever vaccination. Study-wide points: Researchers report a weaker secondary response that nonetheless peaked faster, day 5 versus 15.

This clonotype was seen many times. Its antigen is as yet unknown. The 5'RACE template-switching step produced TCR cDNA and added a universal primer site and UMIs. MiXCR, applied by TCRdb to the 5' RACE reads, yields one record per CDR3 protein. The table lists around 350,000 distinct CDR3 sequences, approximately 10% of them singletons. This sequence originates from a man aged 18 to 35 who received the YFV17D yellow fever vaccine. This specimen consisted of PBMCs, obtained on the day of the first yellow fever vaccination.

The CDR3 region is CASRAQGSPLHF. CDR3 DNA sequence: TGTGCCAGCAGAGCGCAAGGGTCACCCCTCCACTTT. The chain carries TRBV7-2 and TRBJ1-6; D not resolved. V lost 6 bases to trimming and J lost 10 bases, with 10 bases between them. Germline CDR1 is SGHTA and CDR2 is FQGNSA. The CDR3 spans 12 residues.